The present T cell receptor (beta chain) was sequenced within a study of CD8+CD57+ T cells in acquired aplastic anemia. Study in general: An average of about 11 million reads for CD4+ cells was obtained from healthy donors. Overall study results and limits: Simpson's diversity of CD8+ cells was not significantly different in patients compared with controls.

Comment on this clonotype: The target antigen is unknown.

This CDR3 has 16 residues. Trimming took 5 bases from V and 4 from J, leaving 18 bases between them. CDR1 and CDR2 from the germline V gene are MNHNS and SASEGT. Genomic DNA was employed as the template in profiling TCR beta VDJ and CDR3. TCRdb re-called the reads through MiXCR, storing one row per CDR3 protein. The table lists under 150,000 distinct CDR3 sequences, 41% of them singletons. The V call is TRBV6-1, the J call TRBJ2-1; D possibly corresponds to TRBD2 (6 bases). The sequenced material came from sorted CD4+, CD8+, or CD8+CD57+ T cells (not recorded which) from PBMCs. The source of this sequence is a human donor in good health, serving as a control. CDR3 sequence reads: CASSPSRGLTYNEQFF. The CDR3 DNA is TGTGCCAGCAGTCCTTCCCGGGGGTTGACTTACAATGAGCAGTTCTTC.